This TCR beta chain is from a study of blood T cell repertoires in COVID-19. Data came from immunoSEQ multiplex PCR; TCRdb stores just in-frame clones and leaves some out. The sample has about 100,000 clones; approximately 92% are singletons. V lost 0 bases and J lost 3, with 12 bases in between. Germline assignment: CDR1 SQVTM and CDR2 ANQGSEA. This CDR3 is 14 amino acids long. The V call is TRBV29-1, the J call TRBJ2-7, with TRBD2 as a possible D gene (6 bases). The source is a man between 50 and 59 years old with active COVID-19. Sequences were obtained from peripheral blood. CDR3 loop: CSVEDRASVYEQYF. CDR3 DNA sequence: TGCAGCGTTGAAGATCGGGCTAGCGTCTACGAGCAGTACTTC.